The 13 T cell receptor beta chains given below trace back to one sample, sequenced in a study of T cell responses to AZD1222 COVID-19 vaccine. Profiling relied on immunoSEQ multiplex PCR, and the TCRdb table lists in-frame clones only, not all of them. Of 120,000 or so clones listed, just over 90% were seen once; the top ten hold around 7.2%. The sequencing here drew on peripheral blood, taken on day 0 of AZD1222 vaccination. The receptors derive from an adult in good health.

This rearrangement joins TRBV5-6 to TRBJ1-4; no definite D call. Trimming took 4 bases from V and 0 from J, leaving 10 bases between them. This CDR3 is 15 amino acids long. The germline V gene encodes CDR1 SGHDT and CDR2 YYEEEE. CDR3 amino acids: CASSPEPSTNEKLFF. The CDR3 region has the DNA TGTGCCAGCAGCCCGGAGCCCTCAACTAATGAAAAACTGTTTTTT.

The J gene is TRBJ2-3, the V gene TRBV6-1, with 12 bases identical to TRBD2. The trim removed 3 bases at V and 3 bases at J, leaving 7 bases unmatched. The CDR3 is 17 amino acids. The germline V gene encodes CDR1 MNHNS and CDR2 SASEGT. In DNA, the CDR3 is TGTGCCAGCAGTGAGCGAACGACTAGCGGGAGAACAGATACGCAGTATTTT. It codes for CASSERTTSGRTDTQYF.

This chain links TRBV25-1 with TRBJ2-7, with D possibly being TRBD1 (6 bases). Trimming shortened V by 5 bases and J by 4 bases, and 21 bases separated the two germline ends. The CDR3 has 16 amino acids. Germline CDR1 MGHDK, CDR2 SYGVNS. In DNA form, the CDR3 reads TGTGCCAGCAGTCCCCTGGGGGCAGGGGTCGGGTACGAGCAGTACTTC. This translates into CASSPLGAGVGYEQYF.

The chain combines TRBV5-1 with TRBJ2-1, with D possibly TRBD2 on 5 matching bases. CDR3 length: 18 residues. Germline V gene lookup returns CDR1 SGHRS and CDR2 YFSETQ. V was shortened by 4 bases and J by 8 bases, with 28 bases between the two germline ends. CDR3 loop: CASSLNGMGRGRLDEQFF. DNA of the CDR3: TGCGCCAGCAGCCTTAACGGGATGGGGAGAGGACGGTTGGATGAGCAGTTCTTC. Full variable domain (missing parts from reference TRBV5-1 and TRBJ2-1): KAGVTQTPRYLIKTRGQQVTLSCSPISGHRSVSWYQQTPGQGLQFLFEYFSETQRNKGNFPGRFSGRQFSNSRSEMNVSTLELGDSALYLCASSLNGMGRGRLDEQFFGPGTRLTVL.

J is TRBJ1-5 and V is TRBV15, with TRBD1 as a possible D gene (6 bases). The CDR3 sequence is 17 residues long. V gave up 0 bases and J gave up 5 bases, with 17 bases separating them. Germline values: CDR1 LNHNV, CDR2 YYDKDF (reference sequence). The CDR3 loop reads CATSRDLPLGAHQPQHF. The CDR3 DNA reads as TGTGCCACCAGCAGAGATCTACCGCTGGGGGCGCATCAGCCCCAGCATTTT.

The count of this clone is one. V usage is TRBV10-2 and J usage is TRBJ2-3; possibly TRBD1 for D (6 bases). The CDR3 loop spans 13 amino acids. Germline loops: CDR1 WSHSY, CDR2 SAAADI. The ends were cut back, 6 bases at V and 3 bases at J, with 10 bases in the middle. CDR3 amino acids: CASRTTGTDTQYF. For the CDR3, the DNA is TGCGCCAGCAGGACAACAGGGACAGATACGCAGTATTTT.

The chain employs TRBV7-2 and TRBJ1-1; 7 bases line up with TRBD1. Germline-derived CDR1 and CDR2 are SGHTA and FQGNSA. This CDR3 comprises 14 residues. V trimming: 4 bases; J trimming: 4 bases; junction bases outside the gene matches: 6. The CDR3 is CASSSEQGRTEAFF. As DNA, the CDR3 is TGTGCCAGCAGCTCAGAACAGGGGCGCACTGAAGCTTTCTTT.

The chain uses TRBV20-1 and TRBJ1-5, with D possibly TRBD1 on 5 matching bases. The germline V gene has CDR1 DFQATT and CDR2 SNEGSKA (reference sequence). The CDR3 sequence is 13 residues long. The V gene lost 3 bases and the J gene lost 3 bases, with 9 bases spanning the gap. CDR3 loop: CSASRGANQPQHF. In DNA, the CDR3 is TGCAGTGCTAGTAGAGGGGCCAATCAGCCCCAGCATTTT.

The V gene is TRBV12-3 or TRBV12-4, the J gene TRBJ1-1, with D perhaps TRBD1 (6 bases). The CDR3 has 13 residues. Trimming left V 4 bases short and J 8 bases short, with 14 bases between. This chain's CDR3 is CASSYRQDDEAFF. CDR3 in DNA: TGTGCCAGCAGTTATCGACAGGATGACGAAGCTTTCTTT.

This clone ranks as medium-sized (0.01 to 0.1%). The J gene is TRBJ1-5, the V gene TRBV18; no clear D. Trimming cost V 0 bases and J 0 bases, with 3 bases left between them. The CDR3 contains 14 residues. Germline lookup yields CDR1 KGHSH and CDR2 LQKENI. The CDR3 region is CASSPPTSNQPQHF. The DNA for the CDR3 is TGTGCCAGCTCACCACCGACTAGCAATCAGCCCCAGCATTTT.

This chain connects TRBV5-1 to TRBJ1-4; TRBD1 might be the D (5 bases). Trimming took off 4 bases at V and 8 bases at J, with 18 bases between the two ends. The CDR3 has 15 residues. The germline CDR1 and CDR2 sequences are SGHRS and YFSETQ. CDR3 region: CASSASGTREEKLFF. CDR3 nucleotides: TGCGCCAGCAGCGCATCCGGGACCCGGGAAGAAAAACTGTTTTTT.

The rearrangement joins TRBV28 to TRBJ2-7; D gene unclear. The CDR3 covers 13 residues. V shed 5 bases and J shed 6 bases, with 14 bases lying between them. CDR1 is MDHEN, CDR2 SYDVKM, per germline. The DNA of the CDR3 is TGTGCCAGCAGTCGACCGCCAGTGGGCGAGCAGTACTTC. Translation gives CASSRPPVGEQYF.

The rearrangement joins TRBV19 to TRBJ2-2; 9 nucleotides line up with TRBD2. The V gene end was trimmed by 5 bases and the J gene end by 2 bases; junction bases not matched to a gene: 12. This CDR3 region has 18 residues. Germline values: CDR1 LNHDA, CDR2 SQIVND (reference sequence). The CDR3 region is CASSSEALAGRNTGELFF. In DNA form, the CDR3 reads TGTGCCAGTAGTTCCGAGGCGCTAGCGGGAAGAAACACCGGGGAGCTGTTTTTT.